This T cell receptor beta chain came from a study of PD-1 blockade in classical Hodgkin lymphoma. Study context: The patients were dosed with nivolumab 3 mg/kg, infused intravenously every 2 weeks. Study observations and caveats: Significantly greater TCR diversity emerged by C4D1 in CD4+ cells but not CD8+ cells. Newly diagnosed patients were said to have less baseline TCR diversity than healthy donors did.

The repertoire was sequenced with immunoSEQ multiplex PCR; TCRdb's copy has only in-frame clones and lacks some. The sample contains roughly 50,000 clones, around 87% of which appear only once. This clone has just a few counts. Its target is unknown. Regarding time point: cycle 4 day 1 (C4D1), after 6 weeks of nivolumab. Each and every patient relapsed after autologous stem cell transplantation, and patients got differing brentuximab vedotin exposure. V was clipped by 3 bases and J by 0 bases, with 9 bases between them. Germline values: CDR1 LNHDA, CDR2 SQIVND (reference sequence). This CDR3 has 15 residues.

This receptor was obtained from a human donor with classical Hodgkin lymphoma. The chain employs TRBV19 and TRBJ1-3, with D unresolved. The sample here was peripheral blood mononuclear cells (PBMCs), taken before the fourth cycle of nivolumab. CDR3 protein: CASSISQISGNTIYF. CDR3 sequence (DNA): TGTGCCAGTAGTATCTCTCAGATCTCTGGAAACACCATATATTTT.